A single sample gave rise to the 17 T cell receptor beta chains below, sequenced in a study of breast tumors, draining lymph nodes, adjacent tissues. Breast cancer patients provided tissue from their axillary draining lymph nodes. TCRdb independently ran MiXCR on the multiplex PCR reads; one entry per CDR3 protein. Found here are about 110,000 distinct CDR3 sequences, approximately 28% of them singletons; the top ten hold around 5.9%. Sequencing was carried out using axillary lymph node tissue. The receptors were sampled from a female donor with breast cancer. Some clones in this sample may be carry-over from other donors' samples.

This clonotype was detected many times. V usage is TRBV7-3 and J usage is TRBJ2-2; 10 bases align to TRBD1. The CDR3 spans 16 residues. With 4 bases clipped from V and 4 bases from J, the junction kept 6 bases outside the gene matches. The V gene's germline CDR1 is SGHTA and CDR2 FQGTGA. DNA for the CDR3: TGTGCCAGCAGCTCGGACAGGGGGTGGGGCACCGGGGAGCTGTTTTTT. Translation: CASSSDRGWGTGELFF.

At least ten counts were recorded for this clonotype. The gene calls are TRBV5-1 and TRBJ2-1, with 10 bases identical to TRBD2. The CDR3 contains 15 residues. Germline CDR1 reads SGHRS; CDR2 reads YFSETQ. The trim removed 0 bases at V and 8 bases at J, leaving 5 bases unmatched. The CDR3 sequence: CASSLEGSGRDEQFF. The CDR3 region has the DNA TGCGCCAGCAGCTTGGAGGGGAGCGGGAGGGATGAGCAGTTCTTC.

This clonotype showed up many times. V gene TRBV6-6 combines with J gene TRBJ1-2, with 7 bases identical to TRBD1. Germline V CDR1 and CDR2: MNHNY, SVGAGI (reference sequence). CDR3 size: 12 residues. Trimming at V came to 8 bases and at J to 4 bases, leaving 4 bases not matched to a gene. The CDR3 spells CASGTEAYGYTF. The CDR3 region has the DNA TGTGCCAGCGGGACAGAAGCCTATGGCTACACCTTC.

In this sample, this clonotype turned up many times. CDR3 sequence (DNA): TGTGCCAGCAGCTTGGACAGGGATCAGCCCCAGCATTTT. Protein: CASSLDRDQPQHF. The chain uses TRBV7-3 and TRBJ1-5, with 8 bases fitting TRBD1. Germline CDR1 reads SGHTA; CDR2 reads FQGTGA. The CDR3 length is 13 residues. V lost 3 bases to trimming and J lost 5 bases; unmatched junction nucleotides: 0.

This clonotype was seen ten or more times. V usage is TRBV6-5 and J usage is TRBJ1-2, with a tentative D call TRBD1 (5 bases). V was pared by 6 bases and J by 8 bases, with 19 bases between. The CDR3 runs to 14 residues. Per germline, CDR1 MNHEY and CDR2 SVGAGI. CDR3 coding DNA: TGTGCCAGCAGCCGCGAAGCCAGGGTAGGAGGCTACACCTTC. It yields the protein CASSREARVGGYTF.

The J gene is TRBJ1-2, the V gene TRBV6-2 or TRBV6-3; D gene uncertain. The CDR3 is made up of 13 amino acids. Trimming removed 5 bases at V and 1 base at J, with 8 bases between. Germline V lookup: CDR1 MNHEY, CDR2 SVGEGT. The CDR3 reads CASSHMSNYGYTF. The CDR3, as DNA: TGTGCCAGCAGTCACATGAGTAACTATGGCTACACCTTC.

About this clonotype itself: Given the absence of the conserved phenylalanine or tryptophan at the CDR3 end, a read error is likely. The chain recombines TRBV29-1 with TRBJ1-5, with 9 positions matching TRBD1. The CDR3 spans 13 residues. CDR1 SQVTM and CDR2 ANQGSEA come from the germline V gene. Here the CDR3 DNA reads TGTAGCGTTGGGACAGGGATCAATCAGCCCCAGCATCTT. Residues: CSVGTGINQPQHL.

The rearrangement joins TRBV19 to TRBJ2-6; D gene unclear. Germline V gene lookup returns CDR1 LNHDA and CDR2 SQIVND (reference sequence). The V gene lost 3 bases and the J gene lost 3 bases, with 0 bases spanning the gap. The CDR3 is 12 residues long. The DNA for the CDR3 is TGTGCCAGTAGTATTGGGGCCAACGTCCTGACTTTC. It translates to CASSIGANVLTF.

At least ten counts were recorded for this clonotype. The chain has TRBV4-1 and TRBJ1-3, with TRBD1 identical over 7 bases. With 5 bases clipped from V and 0 bases from J, the junction kept 4 bases outside the gene matches. The CDR3 length is 15 residues. CDR1 is MGHRA, CDR2 YSYEKL, per germline. CDR3 protein: CASSIDRASGNTIYF. CDR3 sequence (DNA): TGCGCCAGCAGCATCGACAGGGCCTCTGGAAACACCATATATTTT.

Worth noting for this clonotype: A read error is possible here, since a much larger clone lies one base away. V and J are TRBV6-1 and TRBJ1-5, with D maybe TRBD1 (5 bases). Deletions cut 5 bases from V and 1 base from J, with 15 bases between. Germline CDR1 is MNHNS and CDR2 is SASEGT. This CDR3 spans 16 amino acids. CDR3 residues: CASSQWGVGSNQPQHF. CDR3 bases: TGTGCCAGCAGTCAATGGGGGGTAGGCAGCAATCAGCCCCAGCATTTT.

There are many counts of this clonotype. The V gene is TRBV9, the J gene TRBJ1-6; D remains ambiguous. Germline values: CDR1 SGDLS, CDR2 YYNGEE. Trimming removed 6 bases from V and 10 bases from J, with 17 bases in between. This CDR3 is built from 14 residues. DNA for the CDR3: TGTGCCAGCACCATAACCCCAATCGGGTCACCCCTCCACTTT. Translating gives CASTITPIGSPLHF. The full variable domain, its missing parts supplied by reference TRBV9 and TRBJ1-6, is DSGVTQTPKHLITATGQRVTLRCSPRSGDLSVYWYQQSLDQGLQFLIQYYNGEERAKGNILERFSAQQFPDLHSELNLSSLELGDSALYFCASTITPIGSPLHFGNGTRLTVT.

This clonotype has ten or more counts. V is TRBV6-2 or TRBV6-3 and J is TRBJ2-1; 7 positions agree with TRBD2. With V trimmed by 6 bases and J by 5 bases, 13 bases remained unmatched. This CDR3 comprises 16 residues. Germline CDR1 and CDR2: MNHEY and SVGEGT. The DNA for the CDR3 is TGTGCCAGCAGCCTCCCTCGTGTACGGGGGGACAATGAGCAGTTCTTC. It specifies CASSLPRVRGDNEQFF.

This clonotype was seen at least ten times. J is TRBJ1-5 and V is TRBV9; weak D call: TRBD1 (6 bases). This CDR3 is built from 15 residues. Between the trimmed V and J ends, which lost 2 bases and 2 bases, there was a span of 11 bases. CDR1 SGDLS and CDR2 YYNGEE come from the germline V gene. CDR3 coding DNA: TGTGCCAGCAGCGTCACAGGGATCGGCAATCAGCCCCAGCATTTT. Translating gives CASSVTGIGNQPQHF.

This clonotype came up many times. The chain links TRBV7-3 to TRBJ2-5; TRBD1 matches at 9 bases. The J segment lost 2 bases and the V segment lost 3 bases, leaving 4 bases of the junction unmatched. This CDR3 spans 15 amino acids. CDR1 is SGHTA, CDR2 FQGTGA, per germline. The CDR3 sequence: CASSLGTGSQETQYF. As DNA, the CDR3 is TGTGCCAGCAGCTTGGGGACAGGGTCACAAGAGACCCAGTACTTC.

This clonotype appeared a few times. This may be a read error: a much more frequent sequence differs by one nucleotide. The chain has TRBV6-5 and TRBJ2-2; D remains ambiguous. Per the germline V gene, CDR1 is MNHEY and CDR2 is SVGAGI. The V and J ends lost 5 bases and 1 base respectively, with 14 bases between them. The CDR3 sequence is 16 residues long. CDR3 loop: CASSHGRTVNTGELFF. CDR3 bases: TGTGCCAGCAGTCATGGACGGACGGTGAACACCGGGGAGCTGTTTTTT.

In regard to this clonotype: A read error may be the cause here, since a much bigger clone is one base away. This rearrangement joins TRBV7-2 to TRBJ1-1; D is unclear. Germline loops: CDR1 SGHTA, CDR2 FQGNSA. There are 13 residues in the CDR3. V was cut by 2 bases and J by 3 bases, with 7 bases left in between. The CDR3 nucleotides read TGTGCCAGCAGCTTAAGTCGGTACACTGAAGCTTTCTTT. Its protein product is CASSLSRYTEAFF. Using reference TRBV7-2 and TRBJ1-1 for the parts outside the CDR3, the full variable domain is GAGVSQSPSNKVTEKGKDVELRCDPISGHTALYWYRQSLGQGLEFLIYFQGNSAPDKSGLPSDRFSAERTGGSVSTLTIQRTQQEDSAVYLCASSLSRYTEAFFGQGTRLTVV.

About this clonotype: A read error may account for a junction end that differs from germline. CDR3 DNA: TGTGCCTGCAGCTTATTTGCCAGCTCTGGAAACGCCATATATTTT. Its translation: CACSLFASSGNAIYF. The chain carries TRBV7-2 and TRBJ1-3; D is undetermined. The CDR3 covers 15 residues. CDR1 SGHTA and CDR2 FQGNSA come from the germline V gene.